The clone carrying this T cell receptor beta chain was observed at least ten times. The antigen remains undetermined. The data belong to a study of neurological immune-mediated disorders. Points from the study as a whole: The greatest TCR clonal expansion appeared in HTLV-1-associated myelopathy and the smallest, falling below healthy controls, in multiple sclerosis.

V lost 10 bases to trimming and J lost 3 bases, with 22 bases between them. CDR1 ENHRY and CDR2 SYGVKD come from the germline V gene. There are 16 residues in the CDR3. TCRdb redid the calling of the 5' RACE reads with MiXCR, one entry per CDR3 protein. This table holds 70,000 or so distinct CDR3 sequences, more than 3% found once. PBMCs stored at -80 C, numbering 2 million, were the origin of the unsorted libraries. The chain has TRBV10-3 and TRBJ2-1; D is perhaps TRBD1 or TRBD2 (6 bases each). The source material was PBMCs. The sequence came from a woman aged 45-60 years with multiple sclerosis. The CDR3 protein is CATTGMGGQDYNEQFF. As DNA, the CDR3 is TGTGCCACCACAGGGATGGGGGGACAAGACTACAATGAGCAGTTCTTC.